The present entry profiles one T cell receptor beta chain with its context. Its specificity is not known. These data belong to a study of PD-L1 blockade in urothelial cancer. Across the whole study: Once treatment had started, blood was analyzed at 3 weeks (second dose) and again at 6 weeks.

Trimming left V 10 bases short and J 1 base short, with 12 bases between. The CDR3 contains 13 residues. Looked up from germline, CDR1 is ENHRY and CDR2 is SYGVKD. Time point defined: pretreatment peripheral blood. The diagnosis in patients was locally advanced or metastatic urothelial carcinoma. Study outcomes and limitations: Tumor-associated clones in the blood of durable-benefit patients grew more at 3 weeks.

TCRdb's table, derived via immunoSEQ multiplex PCR, lists solely in-frame clones and lacks some. The data hold almost 90,000 clones, with roughly 84% observed a single time. Material: PBMCs, obtained around atezolizumab (anti-PD-L1) treatment. The clonotype originates from a man aged 55 to 70 with urothelial cancer. V is TRBV10-3 and J is TRBJ2-3; D is ambiguous. The CDR3, as DNA: TGTGCCAGTCTCGAACGAGGCACAGATACGCAGTATTTT. Translating gives CASLERGTDTQYF.